This is a list of T cell receptor beta chains from one sample in a study of blood T cell repertoires in COVID-19. Using immunoSEQ multiplex PCR, the repertoire was profiled, and TCRdb retains in-frame clones only, with some absent. Among approximately 30,000 clones listed, roughly nine tenths were seen once. The sample consisted of peripheral blood. The receptors here all came from a human donor in a cohort sampled during active COVID-19. Both conserved end residues are part of each CDR3. D genes are given only for firm matches. Part of the rows lack a size; the others show once, few, many or a class for expanded clones.

D | size | J | V | DNA | CDR3
TRBD2 | - | TRBJ2-1 | TRBV5-1 | TGCGCCAGCAGCTCCCTCACCCTCCTAGCGGGAGGGGGGAATGAGCAGTTCTTC | CASSSLTLLAGGGNEQFF
TRBD1 | - | TRBJ2-5 | TRBV5-1 | TGCGCCAGCACCCTAGGGACAGTGGTGGAGACCCAGTACTTC | CASTLGTVVETQYF
- | - | TRBJ2-7 | TRBV5-4 | TGTGCCAGCAGCTTGGAACCAGGGCGTCCCTACGAGCAGTACTTC | CASSLEPGRPYEQYF
TRBD2 | - | TRBJ2-1 | TRBV6-5 | TGTGCCAGCACTAGTACCGGGACTAGTTTGAATGAGCAGTTCTTC | CASTSTGTSLNEQFF
TRBD2 | - | TRBJ2-7 | TRBV6-5 | TGTGCCAGCAGTTACGGCCGACTAGCGGGATTATACGAGCAGTACTTC | CASSYGRLAGLYEQYF
TRBD2 | - | TRBJ2-7 | TRBV19 | TGTGCCAGTAGTATAGGAGGCCTAGCGGGATACGAGCAGTACTTC | CASSIGGLAGYEQYF
- | once | TRBJ2-4 | TRBV5-1 | TGCGCCAGCAGCTTGGGACATAACGCCAAAAACATTCAGTACTTC | CASSLGHNAKNIQYF
- | - | TRBJ1-1 | TRBV24-1 | TGTGCCACCAGTGACCCGAACAGCGGTGAAGCTTTCTTT | CATSDPNSGEAFF
- | - | TRBJ1-1 | TRBV6-2/TRBV6-3 | TGTGCCAGCAGTTACTCGAGGCCCCGGATGAACACTGAAGCTTTCTTT | CASSYSRPRMNTEAFF
- | - | TRBJ2-5 | TRBV7-7 | TGTGCCAGCAGCAGCTCTTACCAAGAGACCCAGTACTTC | CASSSSYQETQYF
- | few | TRBJ1-1 | TRBV11-2 | TGTGCCAGCAGCCAGACTCTCTCTGAAGCTTTCTTT | CASSQTLSEAFF
- | - | TRBJ2-3 | TRBV28 | TGTGCCAGCAGCCCAGGGGCCGCGGGCATAGATACGCAGTATTTT | CASSPGAAGIDTQYF
TRBD1 | once | TRBJ1-1 | TRBV12-5 | TGTGCCTCCCAGGGGGCCATCACTGAAGCTTTCTTT | CASQGAITEAFF
TRBD1 | - | TRBJ1-2 | TRBV18 | TGTGCCAGCTCCCCTACACAGACAGGGTCAGCATCGGTCGGAGGCTACACCTTC | CASSPTQTGSASVGGYTF
TRBD1 | - | TRBJ2-3 | TRBV9 | TGTGCCAGCAGCCAAGACAGGGGGGGCACAGATACGCAGTATTTT | CASSQDRGGTDTQYF
TRBD1 | few | TRBJ1-1 | TRBV15 | TGTGCCACCAGCAGGACAGGGGGCGCGAGAACTGAAGCTTTCTTT | CATSRTGGARTEAFF
TRBD2 | once | TRBJ2-4 | TRBV28 | TGTGCCAGCAGTCTCCCGGGAGGGCCTATCGAAAACATTCAGTACTTC | CASSLPGGPIENIQYF